The text below deals with one T cell receptor (beta chain). What it binds is not known. The data are from a study of a mutant IDH1 vaccine in newly diagnosed glioma. Study-level information: Once 4-6 weeks had passed after radiotherapy alone, vaccination started, or it started with temozolomide cycles. Overall study results and limits: Variations in leading peripheral T cell clonotypes appeared to have no connection with pseudoprogression.

J lost 0 bases, V lost 7 bases, and 6 bases had no gene match. The CDR3 is 14 amino acids. Germline V gene lookup returns CDR1 WSHSY and CDR2 SAAADI. Here immunoSEQ multiplex PCR was the method, and the copy in TCRdb shows in-frame clones only, minus some. The table has approximately 50,000 clones, around 89% seen once. As to time point: week 35, safety follow-up. Each dose delivered 300 ug of mutant IDH1 20-mer peptide subcutaneously with imiquimod. In weeks 1, 3, 5, 7, 11, 15, 19 and 23, patients were immunized, eight times in all. The TCR comes from a middle-aged woman with glioma. Sequences were derived from PBMCs, sampled from a glioma patient whose treatment included an IDH1 peptide vaccine. The chain has TRBV10-2 and TRBJ2-7, with 7 bases lining up with TRBD1. This CDR3 is CASTGQESSYEQYF. The DNA for the CDR3 is TGCGCCAGCACAGGACAGGAAAGCTCCTACGAGCAGTACTTC.